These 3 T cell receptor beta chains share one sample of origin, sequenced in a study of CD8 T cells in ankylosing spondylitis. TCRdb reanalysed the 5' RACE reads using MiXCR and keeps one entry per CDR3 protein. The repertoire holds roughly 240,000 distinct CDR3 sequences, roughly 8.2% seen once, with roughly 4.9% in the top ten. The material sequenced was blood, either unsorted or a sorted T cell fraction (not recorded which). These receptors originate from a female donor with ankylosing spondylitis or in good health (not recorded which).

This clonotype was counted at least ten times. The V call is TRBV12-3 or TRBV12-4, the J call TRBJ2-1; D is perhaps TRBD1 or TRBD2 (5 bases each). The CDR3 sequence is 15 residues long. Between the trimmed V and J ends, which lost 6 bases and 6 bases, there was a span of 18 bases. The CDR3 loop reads CASSTGTEPGNEQFF. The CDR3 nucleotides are TGTGCCAGCAGCACCGGGACGGAGCCAGGCAATGAGCAGTTCTTC.

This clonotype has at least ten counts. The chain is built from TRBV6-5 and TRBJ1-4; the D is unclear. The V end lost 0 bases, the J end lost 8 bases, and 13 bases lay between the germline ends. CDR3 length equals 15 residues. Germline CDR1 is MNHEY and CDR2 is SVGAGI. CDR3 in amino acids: CASSYSRTGFEKLFF. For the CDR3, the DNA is TGTGCCAGCAGTTACTCGAGGACTGGCTTCGAAAAACTGTTTTTT.

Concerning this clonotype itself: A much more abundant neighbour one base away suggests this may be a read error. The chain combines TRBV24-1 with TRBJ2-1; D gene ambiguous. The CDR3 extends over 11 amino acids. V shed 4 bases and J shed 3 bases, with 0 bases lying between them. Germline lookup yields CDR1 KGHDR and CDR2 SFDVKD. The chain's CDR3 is CATSDYNEQFF. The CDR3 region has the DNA TGTGCCACCAGTGACTACAATGAGCAGTTCTTC.